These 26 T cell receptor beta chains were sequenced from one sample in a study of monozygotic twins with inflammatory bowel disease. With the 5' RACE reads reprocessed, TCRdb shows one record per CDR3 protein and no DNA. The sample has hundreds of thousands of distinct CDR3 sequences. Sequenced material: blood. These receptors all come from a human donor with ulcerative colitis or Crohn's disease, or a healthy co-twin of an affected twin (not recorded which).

The CDR3 is CATDTGGLQETQYF. The J gene is TRBJ2-5, the V gene TRBV15; with no DNA, the TCRdb D assignment of TRBD1 cannot be verified. CDR3 length: 14 amino acids. Per the germline V gene, CDR1 is LNHNV and CDR2 is YYDKDF (reference sequence).

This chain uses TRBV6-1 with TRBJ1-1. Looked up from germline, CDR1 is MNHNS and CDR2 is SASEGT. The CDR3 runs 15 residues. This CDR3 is CASSEGTAADTEAFF.

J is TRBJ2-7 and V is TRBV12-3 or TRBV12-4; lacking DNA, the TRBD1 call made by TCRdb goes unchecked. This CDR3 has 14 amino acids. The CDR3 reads CASSTNLPGQGVNF.

This chain's CDR3 is CASSRIRTSGNTIYF. The gene calls are TRBV12-3 or TRBV12-4 and TRBJ1-3. The CDR3 runs to 15 residues.

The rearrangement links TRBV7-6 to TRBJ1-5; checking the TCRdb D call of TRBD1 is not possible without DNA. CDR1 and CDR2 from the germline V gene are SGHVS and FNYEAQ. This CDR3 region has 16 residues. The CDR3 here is CASSSGTAYSNQPQHF.

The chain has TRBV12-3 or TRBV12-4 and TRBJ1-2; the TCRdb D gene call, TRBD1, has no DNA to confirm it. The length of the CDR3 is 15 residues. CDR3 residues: CASRSGTARTFGYTF.

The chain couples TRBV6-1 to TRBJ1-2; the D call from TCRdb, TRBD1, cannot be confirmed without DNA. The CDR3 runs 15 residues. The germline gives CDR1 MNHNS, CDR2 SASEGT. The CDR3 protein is CASMLPGQGPNGYTF.

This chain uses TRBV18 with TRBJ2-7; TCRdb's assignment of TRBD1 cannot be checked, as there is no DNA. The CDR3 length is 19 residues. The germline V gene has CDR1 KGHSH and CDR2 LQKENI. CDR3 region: CASSPLSSTGTGRPYEQYF.

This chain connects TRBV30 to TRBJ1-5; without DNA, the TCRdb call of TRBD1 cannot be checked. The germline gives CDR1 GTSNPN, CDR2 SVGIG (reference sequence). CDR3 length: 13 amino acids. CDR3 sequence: CAWGQSRDQPQHF.

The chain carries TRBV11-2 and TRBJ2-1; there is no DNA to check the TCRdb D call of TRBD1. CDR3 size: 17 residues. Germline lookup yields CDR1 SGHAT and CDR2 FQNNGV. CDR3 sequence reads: CASSERGGTGLFNEQFF.

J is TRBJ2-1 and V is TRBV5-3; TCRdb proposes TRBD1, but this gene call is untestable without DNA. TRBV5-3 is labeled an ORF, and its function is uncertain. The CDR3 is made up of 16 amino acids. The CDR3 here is CARSLAVRSGGNEQFF.

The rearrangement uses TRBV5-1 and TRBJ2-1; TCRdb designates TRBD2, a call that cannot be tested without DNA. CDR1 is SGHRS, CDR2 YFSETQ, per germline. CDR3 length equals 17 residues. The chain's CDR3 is CASSPGFGGSALGEQFF.

The CDR3 reads CASSPGIGVSRLDFQKQDGYTF. V gene TRBV4-2 combines with J gene TRBJ1-2. Germline CDR1 LGHNA, CDR2 YNFKEQ. The CDR3 loop spans 22 amino acids.

CDR3 sequence reads: CSVVKDYPYNEQFF. This chain uses TRBV29-1 with TRBJ2-1; without DNA, the TCRdb call of TRBD2 cannot be checked. The CDR3 sequence is 14 residues long. Per the germline V gene, CDR1 is SQVTM and CDR2 is ANQGSEA.

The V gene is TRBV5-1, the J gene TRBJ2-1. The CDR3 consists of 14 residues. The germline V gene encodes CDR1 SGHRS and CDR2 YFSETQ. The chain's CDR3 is CASSLEANSHEQFF.

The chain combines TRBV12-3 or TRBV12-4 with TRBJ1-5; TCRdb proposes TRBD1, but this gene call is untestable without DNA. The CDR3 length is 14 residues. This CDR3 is CASRPGQGGQPQHF.

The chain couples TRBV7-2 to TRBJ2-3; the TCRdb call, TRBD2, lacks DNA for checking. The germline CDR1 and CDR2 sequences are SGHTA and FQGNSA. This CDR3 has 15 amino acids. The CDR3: CASSLAGGLIDTQYF.

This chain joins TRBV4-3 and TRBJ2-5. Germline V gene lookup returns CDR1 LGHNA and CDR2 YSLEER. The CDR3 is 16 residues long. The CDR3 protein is CASSQDRQTRQETQYF.

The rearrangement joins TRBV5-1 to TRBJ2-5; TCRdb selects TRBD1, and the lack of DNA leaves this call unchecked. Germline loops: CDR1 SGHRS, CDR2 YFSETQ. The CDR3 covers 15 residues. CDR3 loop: CASSLVGQGVETQYF.

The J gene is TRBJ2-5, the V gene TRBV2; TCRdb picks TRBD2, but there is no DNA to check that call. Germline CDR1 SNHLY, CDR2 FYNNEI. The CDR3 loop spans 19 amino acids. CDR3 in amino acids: CASSGRGTSGLMLQETQYF.

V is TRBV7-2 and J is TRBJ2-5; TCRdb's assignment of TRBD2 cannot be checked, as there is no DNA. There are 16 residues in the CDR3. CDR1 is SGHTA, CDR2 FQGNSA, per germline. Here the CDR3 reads CASSLRGLGGQETQYF.

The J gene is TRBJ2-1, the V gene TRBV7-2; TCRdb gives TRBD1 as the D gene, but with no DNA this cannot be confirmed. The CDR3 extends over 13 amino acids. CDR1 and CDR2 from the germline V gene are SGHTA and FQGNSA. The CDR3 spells CASSKGQGDEQFF. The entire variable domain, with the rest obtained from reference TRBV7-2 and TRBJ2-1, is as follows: GAGVSQSPSNKVTEKGKDVELRCDPISGHTALYWYRQSLGQGLEFLIYFQGNSAPDKSGLPSDRFSAERTGGSVSTLTIQRTQQEDSAVYLCASSKGQGDEQFFGPGTRLTVL.

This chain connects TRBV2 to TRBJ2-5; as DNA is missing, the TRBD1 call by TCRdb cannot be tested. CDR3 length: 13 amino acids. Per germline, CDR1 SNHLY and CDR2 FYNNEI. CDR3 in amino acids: CAGWDRVFETQYF.

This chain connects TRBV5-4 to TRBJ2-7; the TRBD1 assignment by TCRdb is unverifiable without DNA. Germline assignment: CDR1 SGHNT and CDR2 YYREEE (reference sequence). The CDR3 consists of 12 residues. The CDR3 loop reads CASSREGSEQYF.

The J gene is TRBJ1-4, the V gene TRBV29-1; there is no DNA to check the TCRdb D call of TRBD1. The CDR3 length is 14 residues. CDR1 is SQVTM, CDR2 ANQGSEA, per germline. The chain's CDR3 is CSADMGRPNEKLFF.

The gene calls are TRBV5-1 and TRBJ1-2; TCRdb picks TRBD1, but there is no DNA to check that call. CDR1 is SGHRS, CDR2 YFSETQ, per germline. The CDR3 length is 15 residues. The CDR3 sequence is CASSRGQGTNYGYTF. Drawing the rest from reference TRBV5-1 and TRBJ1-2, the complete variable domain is KAGVTQTPRYLIKTRGQQVTLSCSPISGHRSVSWYQQTPGQGLQFLFEYFSETQRNKGNFPGRFSGRQFSNSRSEMNVSTLELGDSALYLCASSRGQGTNYGYTFGSGTRLTVV.